This record covers a single T cell receptor beta chain. The antigen is not known. This CDR3 has 10 amino acids. From germline, CDR1 is MNHNS and CDR2 SASEGT. J was trimmed by 11 bases and V by 8 bases; bases with no gene match: 5. While unrecorded immune exposures were likely, the donors were nominally healthy when sampled. The sample comes from a study of cytomegalovirus exposure and HLA in healthy donors. General study findings and limits: As was reported, the HLA-A and HLA-B alleles of most subjects were accurately predicted from TCR beta sequences. According to an earlier analysis, most TCR beta V segments yielded productive rearrangements about 90% or about 30% of the time.

The PCR used 60 Vbeta and 13 Jbeta primers. TCRdb's table, derived via immunoSEQ multiplex PCR, lists solely in-frame clones and lacks some. Here the sample spans around 190,000 clones, less than 85% being singletons. The chain joins TRBV6-1 to TRBJ1-1; TRBD1 matches 7 bases. This TCR was sampled from a man between 40 and 49 years old in good health and CMV-seronegative. The sequencing input was PBMCs. The CDR3 sequence: CASLDRVAFF. In nucleotides, the CDR3 is TGTGCCAGCCTCGACAGGGTGGCTTTCTTT.